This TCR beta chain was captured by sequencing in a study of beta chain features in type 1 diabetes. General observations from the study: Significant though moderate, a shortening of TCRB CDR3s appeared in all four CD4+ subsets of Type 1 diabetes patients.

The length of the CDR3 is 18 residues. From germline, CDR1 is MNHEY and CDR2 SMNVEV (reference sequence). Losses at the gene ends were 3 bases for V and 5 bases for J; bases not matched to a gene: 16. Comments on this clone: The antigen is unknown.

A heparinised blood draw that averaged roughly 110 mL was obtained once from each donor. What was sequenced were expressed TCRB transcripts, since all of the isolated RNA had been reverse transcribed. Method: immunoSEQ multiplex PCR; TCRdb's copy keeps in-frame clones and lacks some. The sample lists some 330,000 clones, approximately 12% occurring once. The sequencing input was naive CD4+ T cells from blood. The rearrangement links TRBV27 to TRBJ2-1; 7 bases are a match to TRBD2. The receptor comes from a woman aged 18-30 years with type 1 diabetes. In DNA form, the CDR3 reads TGTGCCAGCAGTTTGAATACCTTACTAGCGACTCTCGACAATGAGCAGTTCTTC. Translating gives CASSLNTLLATLDNEQFF.